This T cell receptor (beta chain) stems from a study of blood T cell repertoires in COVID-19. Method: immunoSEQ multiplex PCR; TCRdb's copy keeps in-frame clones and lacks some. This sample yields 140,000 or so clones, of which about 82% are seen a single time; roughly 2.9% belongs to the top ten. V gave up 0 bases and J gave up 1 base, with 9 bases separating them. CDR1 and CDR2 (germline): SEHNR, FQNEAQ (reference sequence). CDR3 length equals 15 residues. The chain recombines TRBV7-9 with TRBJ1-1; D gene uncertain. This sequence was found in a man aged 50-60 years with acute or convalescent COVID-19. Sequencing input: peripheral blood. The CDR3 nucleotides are TGTGCCAGCAGCTTAGCCGAAGGGAGGAACACTGAAGCTTTCTTT. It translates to CASSLAEGRNTEAFF.